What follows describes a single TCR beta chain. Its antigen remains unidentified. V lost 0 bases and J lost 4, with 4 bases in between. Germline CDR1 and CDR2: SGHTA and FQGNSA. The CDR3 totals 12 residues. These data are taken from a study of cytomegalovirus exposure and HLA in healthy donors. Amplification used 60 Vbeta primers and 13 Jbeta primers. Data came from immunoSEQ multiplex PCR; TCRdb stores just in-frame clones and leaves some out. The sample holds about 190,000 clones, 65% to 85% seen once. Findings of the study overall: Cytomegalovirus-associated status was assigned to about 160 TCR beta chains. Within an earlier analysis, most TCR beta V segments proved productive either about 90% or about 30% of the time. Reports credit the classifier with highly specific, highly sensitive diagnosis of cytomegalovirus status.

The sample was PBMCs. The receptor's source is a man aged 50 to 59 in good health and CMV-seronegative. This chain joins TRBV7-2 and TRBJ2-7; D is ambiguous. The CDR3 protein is CASSLAQYEQYF. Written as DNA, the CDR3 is TGTGCCAGCAGCTTAGCGCAGTACGAGCAGTACTTC.